This T cell receptor beta chain was captured by sequencing in a study of PD-L1 blockade in urothelial cancer. The wider study: Males with urothelial cancer arising in the bladder constituted about 90% of the roughly 30 patients.

This table comes from immunoSEQ multiplex PCR, and its TCRdb copy is limited to in-frame clones, with some not included. The sample carries fewer than 65,000 clones, around 88% recorded once. Time point indicated: pretreatment peripheral blood. V was cut by 5 bases and J by 3 bases, with 15 bases left in between. The CDR3 length is 15 residues. CDR1 and CDR2 from the germline V gene are SGHNT and YENEEA. The input for sequencing was PBMCs, taken around atezolizumab (anti-PD-L1) treatment. The clonotype was recovered from a woman aged 60-75 years with urothelial cancer. The chain is built from TRBV11-3 and TRBJ2-3; perhaps TRBD1 as D (6 bases). The CDR3 bases are TGTGCCAGCAGCCTCCGACAGGATAAAACAGATACGCAGTATTTT. Amino acids: CASSLRQDKTDTQYF. Full variable domain (remainder filled in from reference TRBV11-3 and TRBJ2-3): EAGVVQSPRYKIIEKKQPVAFWCNPISGHNTLYWYLQNLGQGPELLIRYENEEAVDDSQLPKDRFSAERLKGVDSTLKIQPAELGDSAVYLCASSLRQDKTDTQYFGPGTRLTVL.